The entry below gives a single T cell receptor (beta chain) sequence along with its context. This sample was taken from a study of T cell responses to AZD1222 COVID-19 vaccine. Across the whole study: Second-dose timings of about 4 or about 12 weeks were pooled.

Measured with immunoSEQ multiplex PCR; TCRdb has only the in-frame clones, and not every one. The sample includes roughly 120,000 clones, over 75% seen only once; the top ten take about 1.5%. Germline V gene sequence: CDR1 SGHVS, CDR2 FQNEAQ. The CDR3 runs 12 residues. Deletions cut 5 bases from V and 5 bases from J, with 9 bases between. The starting material was peripheral blood, obtained on day 0 of AZD1222 vaccination. The rearrangement uses TRBV7-8 and TRBJ2-5; D perhaps matches TRBD2 (5 bases). The receptor was isolated from an adult in good health. The CDR3 DNA sequence: TGTGCCAGCAGCCCCCGGGGTGAGACCCAGTACTTC. This sequence encodes CASSPRGETQYF.